The entry below describes one TCR beta chain. Its recognized antigen is unknown. Qualities for individual bases were not recorded, and no much larger clone is one base off. These data belong to a study of cytomegalovirus exposure and HLA in healthy donors (dated by TCRdb to 2016 to 2017). In the study overall: An earlier analysis of 587 of the donors reported 276 Gb of sequence data and roughly 110 million unique TCR beta sequences from about 180 million T cells. Several DR-DQ haplotypes were handled as single units for association and clustering, since linkage in the cohort was strong. A later genetic analysis took genome-wide SNP genotypes for about 55% of the 666 donors and used that subset as a discovery cohort. An earlier analysis of roughly 600 of the donors used high-throughput TCR beta sequencing to judge whether each TCR beta V gene segment behaved as functional or pseudogenic. The study profiled the T cell repertoires of approximately 700 subjects by immunosequencing and related them to cytomegalovirus serostatus. The number of typed donors differed by locus: about 620-640 for A, B, C, DRB1 and DQB1; some 540 for DQA1; roughly 600 for DPA1; and around 450 for DPB1. Every repertoire in the discovery cohort had been generated on one and the same sequencing platform. An early release covering roughly 640 HLA-typed donors comprised about 310 gigabases of sequencing data and tens of millions of unique TCR sequences. In a later analysis, previously published TCR beta repertoires from several hundred donors were re-analyzed and high-resolution HLA genotyping was added so that TCR occurrence patterns could be studied. The study was designed to test whether signatures of past pathogen exposure could be identified by cataloging public T cell receptors. To predict cytomegalovirus infection status, the study combined high-throughput TCR immunosequencing, statistical association of individual TCRs with disease status, and machine learning. A separate validation cohort of roughly 130 different subjects was used in addition to the roughly 670-subject first cohort. Among around 400 genotyped donors of the cohort, an average of approximately 240,000 unique TCR beta nucleotide sequences was sequenced per donor, of which about 19% were non-productive. Among the roughly 390 genotyped donors, around 81% belonged to the genetic ancestry cluster associated with self-reported Caucasian donors. Donor age, sex, ethnicity and CMV serostatus were compiled alongside the repertoire data. The later analysis used no new phenotypic data to find candidate immune exposures, relying instead on TCR beta sequences and their occurrence across donors. HLA typing included class I and class II loci at four-digit resolution.

The cohort comprised 710 or so healthy bone marrow donors. Cohort members were all nominally healthy when sampled, although unrecorded immune exposures were likely present. The donor tested CMV seronegative, placing the donor among the 350 or so seronegative members of the cohort. Each donor provided a peripheral blood sample, and peripheral blood mononuclear cells were used for TCR beta sequencing. Genomic DNA was extracted from the blood cell samples with the Qiagen DNeasy Blood Extraction Kit. Library construction relied on the immunoSEQ multiplex PCR assay. A mixture of 60 forward primers for TCR Vbeta segments and 13 reverse primers for TCR Jbeta segments was used in the multiplex PCR. Amplification of the CDR3 region of rearranged TCR beta genes was performed with a multiplex PCR assay on genomic DNA. The amplified TCR beta libraries were sequenced on the Illumina HiSeq System as 87-base-pair reads. Per the authors' processing: In a later analysis, about 80 million unique TCR beta chains were counted across the approximately 620 repertoires, and roughly 10 million of these chains were shared by at least two donors. To remove PCR and sequencing errors, raw reads were error-corrected and collapsed into unique sequences using a nearest-neighbor algorithm that merged closely related sequences. Alignment of CDR3 sequences to IMGT reference sequences was used to assign V, D and J gene segments. For a sequence to be retained, a match of at least six nucleotides was required to both a V gene segment and a J gene segment. Rearrangements were classified as productive when the CDR3 lacked stop codons and remained in frame with V and J, and all other rearrangements were classified as non-productive. Following IMGT convention, CDR3 was defined as the stretch from the second conserved V-encoded cysteine to the conserved J-encoded phenylalanine. Sequences without an unambiguous match to a single V gene segment were excluded from the earlier analysis of over 500 of the donors. An earlier analysis of fewer than 750 of the donors called V segments functional above 56.7% productive rearrangements and segregating when the between-donor standard deviation exceeded 5%. A statistical classification framework was built to diagnose cytomegalovirus status from the catalog of TCR beta chain sequences. A later analysis assigned V and J genes by comparing TCR nucleotide sequences with IMGT/GENE-DB human TR gene sequences. A later analysis assigned CDR3 sequences and most-parsimonious VDJ recombination scenarios with the TCRdist pipeline. In a later analysis, each TCR beta chain was defined by its CDR3 amino acid sequence together with its V-gene family, and reads lacking a unique V-gene family were excluded. A later analysis removed roughly 590 highly shared, low-generation-probability nucleotide sequences to deal with suspected cross-contamination and a sequencing artifact. In a later analysis, a clonal expansion index for each public chain was calculated from normalized within-repertoire ranks of inferred template counts. A later analysis computed generation probabilities with a VDJ recombination model fitted to out-of-frame rearrangements, and checked the results against IGoR. In a later analysis, TCR-TCR, TCR-HLA and TCR-CMV co-occurrence was scored with hypergeometric tests, and a repertoire-size bias correction was applied to TCR pairs. A later analysis estimated false discovery rates by permuting HLA or CMV assignments 20 times. In a later analysis, co-occurring TCRs were grouped with DBSCAN, and TCRdist sequence similarity was added when clustering was performed within HLA-allele-positive subsets. Repertoires with fewer than 30,000 or more than 120,000 public chains, plus five repertoires with anomalous nucleotide sharing, were excluded from co-occurrence clustering. TCRdb stores this immuneACCESS table with in-frame sequences only. Part of the clones is absent; in the studies checked, under half of the shortfall reflects unresolved V genes, and no reason is known for the rest. The V and J calls and the clone size are those of that table, but D and trimming were determined from the DNA. In this sample the table shows roughly 100,000 clones, 78% of which occur a single time. Of the sample, under 1.5% is held by the ten largest clones.

Overall study outcomes, separate from this receptor: In a later analysis, several top co-occurrence clusters were reported to appear linked to parvovirus B19, influenza, CMV and Epstein-Barr virus. Linkage disequilibrium might explain the correlated functional status among segregating V segments, but an unknown experimental factor could not be excluded. In a later analysis, the rate of TCR association differed among HLA loci, with DRB1 alleles having the most associated TCRs and HLA-C alleles having the fewest. The earlier analysis of almost 600 of the donors excluded approximately 15 rarely observed V segments, including chromosome 9 orphons, because counts were too low. The sequencing pipeline was judged likely to have produced a cluster of highly shared sequence variants as a technical artifact. The cohort was sequenced for TCR beta chains only, and without alpha or paired-chain data the features that could be detected were limited. Because the 87-base-pair reads could not distinguish some IMGT-functional V segments, including TRBV6-2 and TRBV6-3, those segments were excluded. In vitro tests confirmed that a few of the cytomegalovirus-associated TCR beta chains recognize cytomegalovirus antigens. According to a later analysis, most CMV-associated TCR beta chains appeared to be HLA-restricted, and the HLA associations seemed to be driven largely by CMV exposure. Because some donors lacked HLA typing at each locus, the association tests relied only on the typed subset. The presence/absence analyses assumed that sequencing depth was roughly uniform across donors, and that assumption may not be true. A total of some 180 TCR beta chains were listed by the study as associated with cytomegalovirus. It was suggested by the authors that the approach could potentially be generalized to other disease states and immunological phenotypes. In a later analysis, some 17,000 TCR beta sequences were associated with specific HLA alleles at a false discovery rate of 0.05. A further reported finding was that TCR beta sequences accurately predicted the HLA-A and HLA-B alleles for most subjects in the first cohort. V-gene and J-gene trimming of TCR beta chains was associated with a missense DCLRE1C variant in a later genetic analysis, and the association was replicated in an independent cohort. In an earlier analysis of 500 to 650 of the donors, most TCR beta V segments appeared in productive rearrangements about 90% or about 30% of the time, broadly matching IMGT annotations. The classifier was reported to diagnose cytomegalovirus status with high specificity and sensitivity in both the original and validation cohorts. Assigning TCR associations to individual alleles was difficult when HLA alleles, especially DR and DQ, strongly co-occurred. CMV serostatus was the only immune exposure information available for the cohort. Most TCR sequences were observed very rarely across donors, whereas some public TCRs were present in many individuals. In a later analysis, HLA-associated TCR beta chains showed more clonal expansion and lower generation probabilities than non-associated chains that were equally common. Compared with the roughly 700-donor mean, donors in an Asian-associated ancestry cluster had fewer N-insertions in productive TCRs, according to a later genetic analysis.

Trimmed from V: 9 bases; trimmed from J: 0 bases; junction bases lacking a gene match: 7. The CDR3 starts with the cysteine, ends with the phenylalanine, and has 17 residues. Only the CDR3 region is kept as DNA, spanning 51 bases read in frame from base 1. The germline V gene yields MGHDK for CDR1 and SYGVNS for CDR2. The TCR comes from a man between 25 and 39 years old in good health and CMV-seronegative. The specimen sequenced was PBMCs. Rearrangement joined TRBV25-1 to TRBJ2-6, and TRBD1 matches 11 of the central bases. CDR3 reads: CARGDRGFFSGANVLTF. The DNA is as follows: TGTGCCAGGGGGGACAGGGGGTTTTTCTCTGGGGCCAACGTCCTGACTTTC.